This T cell receptor (beta chain) was observed in a study of cytomegalovirus exposure and HLA in healthy donors. This clone was counted a few times. Among the donors, all were healthy bone marrow donors. Though probably carrying unrecorded immune exposures, donors were nominally healthy at sampling. The germline V gene encodes CDR1 SGHKS and CDR2 YYEKEE (reference sequence). The CDR3 covers 12 residues. The V gene lost 9 bases and the J gene lost 6 bases, with 12 bases spanning the gap. Primers: 60 Vbeta forward and 13 Jbeta reverse. Generated by immunoSEQ multiplex PCR, the TCRdb table keeps only in-frame clones and is missing some. Among about 130,000 clones listed, over 70% were seen once.

Specimen: PBMCs. This sequence joins TRBV5-5 and TRBJ2-2, with a tentative D call TRBD2 (5 bases). This TCR was sampled from a man in his forties or fifties in good health and CMV-seropositive. As DNA, the CDR3 is TGTGCCACCGGGCGGGTACCCGGGGAGCTGTTTTTT. This sequence encodes CATGRVPGELFF.